This TCR beta chain was identified during a study of response to subunit inactivated influenza vaccine. Points from the study as a whole: Authors suggested few new T cells are recruited by each seasonal influenza vaccination.

CDR1 DFQATT and CDR2 SNEGSKA come from the germline V gene (reference sequence). There are 13 residues in the CDR3. TCRdb itself ran the RT-PCR reads through MiXCR, one entry per CDR3 protein. The sample shows 500,000 to 700,000 distinct CDR3 sequences, less than 25% of them seen only once. This clonotype was observed a single time. Its matching antigen is unknown. This sample was shared with a second study, whose subject was T cells expressing NK-cell markers. As that report states: Production of TCR beta cDNA relied on 5'RACE template switching with UMIs. Beta-chain profiling covered CD3+CD56+NKG2C+, CD3+CD56+NKG2C- and CD3+CD56-NKG2C+ sorted subsets. Dominant NKG2C+ clonotypes in 5 or 6 donors made up roughly 1.0-8% of CD8+ T cells. A handful of donors showed these clonotypes also leading the CD3+CD56-NKG2C+ fraction.

The source of this sequence is a man aged 45-65 years who received an inactivated influenza vaccine. Material: CD4+ T cells sorted from PBMCs, obtained roughly 12 days after vaccination. The chain joins TRBV20-1 to TRBJ1-1; D not certain. CDR3 nucleotide sequence: TGCAGGACCCTGGGAGTTTTGGACACTGAAGCTTTCTTT. It yields the protein CRTLGVLDTEAFF.